This TCR beta chain was found in a study of molecular identifiers for immune sequencing clone quantification. MiXCR, applied by TCRdb to the PCR reads, yields one record per CDR3 protein. The repertoire consists of over 600,000 distinct CDR3 sequences, with just under 20% occurring once and the leading ten covering 0.7% to 1%. The study's findings and limits: Spiked Jurkat TCR RNA equal to one cell could reportedly be picked out among 1 million or so naive cells.

Points on this clonotype: Its antigen is undetermined.

The V gene end was trimmed by 10 bases and the J gene end by 4 bases; junction bases not matched to a gene: 11. The germline V gene has CDR1 SGHVS and CDR2 FNYEAQ. The CDR3 covers 15 residues. The sequence derives from a human donor in good health. Some libraries in this study had Jurkat cell RNA spiked in. The chain couples TRBV7-6 to TRBJ2-1, with 9 bases that match TRBD1. Sequences were obtained from naive CD8+ T cells from blood, with Jurkat cell RNA spiked in. The sample's subset: FACS-sorted CD8+CD4-CCR7+CD45RA+ naive T cells. The CDR3 DNA sequence: TGTGCCACCGGATTCGCCGACAGGGGGTACAATGAGCAGTTCTTC. Its protein is CATGFADRGYNEQFF.